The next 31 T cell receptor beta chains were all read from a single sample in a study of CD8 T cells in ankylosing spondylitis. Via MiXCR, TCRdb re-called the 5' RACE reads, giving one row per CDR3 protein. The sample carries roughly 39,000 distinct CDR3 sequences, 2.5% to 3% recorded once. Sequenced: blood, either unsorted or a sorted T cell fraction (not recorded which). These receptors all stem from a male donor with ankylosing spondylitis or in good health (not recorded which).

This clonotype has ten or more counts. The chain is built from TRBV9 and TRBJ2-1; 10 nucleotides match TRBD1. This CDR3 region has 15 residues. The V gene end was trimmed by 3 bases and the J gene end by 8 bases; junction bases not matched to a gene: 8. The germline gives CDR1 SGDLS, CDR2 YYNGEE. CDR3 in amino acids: CASSERDRGGDEQFF. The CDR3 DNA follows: TGTGCCAGCAGCGAAAGGGACAGGGGAGGTGATGAGCAGTTCTTC.

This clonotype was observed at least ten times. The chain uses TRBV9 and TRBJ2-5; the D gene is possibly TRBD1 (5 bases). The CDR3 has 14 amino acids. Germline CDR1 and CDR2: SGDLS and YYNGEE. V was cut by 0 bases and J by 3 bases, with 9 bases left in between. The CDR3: CASSVGGREETQYF. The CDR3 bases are TGTGCCAGCAGCGTAGGTGGCAGGGAAGAGACCCAGTACTTC.

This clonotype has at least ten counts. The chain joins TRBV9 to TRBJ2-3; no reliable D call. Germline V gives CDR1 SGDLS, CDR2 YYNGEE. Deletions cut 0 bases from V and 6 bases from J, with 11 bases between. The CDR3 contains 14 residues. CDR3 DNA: TGTGCCAGCAGCGTAGAGAATTCCCGGGATACGCAGTATTTT. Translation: CASSVENSRDTQYF.

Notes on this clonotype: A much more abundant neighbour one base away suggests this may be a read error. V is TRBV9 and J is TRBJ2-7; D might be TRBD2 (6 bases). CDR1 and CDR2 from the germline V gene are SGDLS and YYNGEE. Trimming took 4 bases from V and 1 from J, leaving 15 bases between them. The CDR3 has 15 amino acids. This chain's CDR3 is CASSPSASESYEQYF. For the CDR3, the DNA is TGTGCCAGCAGCCCGAGCGCTAGCGAATCCTACGAGCAGTACTTC.

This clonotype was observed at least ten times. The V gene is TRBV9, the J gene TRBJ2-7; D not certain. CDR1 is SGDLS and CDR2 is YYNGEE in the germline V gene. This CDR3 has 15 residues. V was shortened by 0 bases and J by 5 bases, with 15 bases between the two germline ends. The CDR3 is CASSVDVTLGNEQYF. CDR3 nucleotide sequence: TGTGCCAGCAGCGTAGACGTGACCCTGGGAAACGAGCAGTACTTC.

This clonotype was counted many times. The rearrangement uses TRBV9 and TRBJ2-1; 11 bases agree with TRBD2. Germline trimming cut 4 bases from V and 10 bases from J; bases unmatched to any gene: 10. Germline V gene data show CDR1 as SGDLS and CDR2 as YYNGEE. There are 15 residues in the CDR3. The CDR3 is CASSLGTSGFVEQFF. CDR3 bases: TGTGCCAGCAGCCTCGGGACTAGCGGCTTTGTAGAGCAGTTCTTC.

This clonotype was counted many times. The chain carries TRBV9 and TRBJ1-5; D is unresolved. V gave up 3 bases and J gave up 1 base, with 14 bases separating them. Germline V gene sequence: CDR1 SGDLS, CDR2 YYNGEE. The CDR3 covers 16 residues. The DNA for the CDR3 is TGTGCCAGCAGCGAAGGGCCCCCGGGAAGCAATCAGCCCCAGCATTTT. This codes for CASSEGPPGSNQPQHF.

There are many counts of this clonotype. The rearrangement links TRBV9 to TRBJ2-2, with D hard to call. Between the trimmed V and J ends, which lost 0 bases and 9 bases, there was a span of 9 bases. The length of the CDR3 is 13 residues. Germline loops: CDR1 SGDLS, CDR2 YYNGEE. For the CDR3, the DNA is TGTGCCAGCAGCGTAGACCTCCGGAGGGAGCTGTTTTTT. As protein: CASSVDLRRELFF.

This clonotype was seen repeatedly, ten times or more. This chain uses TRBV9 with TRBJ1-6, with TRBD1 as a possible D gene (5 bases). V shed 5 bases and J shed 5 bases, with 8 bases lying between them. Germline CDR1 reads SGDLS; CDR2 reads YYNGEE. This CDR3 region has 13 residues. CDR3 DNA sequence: TGTGCCAGCAGGGGACCGAATAATTCACCCCTCCACTTT. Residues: CASRGPNNSPLHF.

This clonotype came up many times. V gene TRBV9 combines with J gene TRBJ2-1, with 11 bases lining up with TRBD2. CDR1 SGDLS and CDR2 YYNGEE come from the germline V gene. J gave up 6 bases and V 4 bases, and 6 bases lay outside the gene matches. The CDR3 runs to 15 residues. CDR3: CASSPRTSGSNEQFF. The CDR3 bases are TGTGCCAGCAGCCCGCGGACTAGCGGGTCCAATGAGCAGTTCTTC.

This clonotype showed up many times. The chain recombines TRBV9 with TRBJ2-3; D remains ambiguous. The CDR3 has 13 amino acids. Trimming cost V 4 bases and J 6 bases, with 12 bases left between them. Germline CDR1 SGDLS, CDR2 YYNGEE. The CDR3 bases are TGTGCCAGCAGCCCCTACCTGGGGGATACGCAGTATTTT. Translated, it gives CASSPYLGDTQYF.

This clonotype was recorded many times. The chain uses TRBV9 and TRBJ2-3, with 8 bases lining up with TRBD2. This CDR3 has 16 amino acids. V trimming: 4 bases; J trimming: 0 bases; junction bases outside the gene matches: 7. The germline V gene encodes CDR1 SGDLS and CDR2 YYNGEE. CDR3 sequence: CASSLKRETSTDTQYF. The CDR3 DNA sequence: TGTGCCAGCAGCTTAAAGCGGGAGACAAGCACAGATACGCAGTATTTT. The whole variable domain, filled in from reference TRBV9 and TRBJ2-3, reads DSGVTQTPKHLITATGQRVTLRCSPRSGDLSVYWYQQSLDQGLQFLIQYYNGEERAKGNILERFSAQQFPDLHSELNLSSLELGDSALYFCASSLKRETSTDTQYFGPGTRLTVL.

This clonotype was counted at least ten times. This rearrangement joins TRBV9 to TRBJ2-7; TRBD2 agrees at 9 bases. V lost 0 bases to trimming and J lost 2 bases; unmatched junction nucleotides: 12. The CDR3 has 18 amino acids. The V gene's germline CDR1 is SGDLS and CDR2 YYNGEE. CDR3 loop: CASSVDIPASGIPYEQYF. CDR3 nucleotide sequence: TGTGCCAGCAGCGTAGACATTCCCGCTAGCGGGATCCCCTACGAGCAGTACTTC.

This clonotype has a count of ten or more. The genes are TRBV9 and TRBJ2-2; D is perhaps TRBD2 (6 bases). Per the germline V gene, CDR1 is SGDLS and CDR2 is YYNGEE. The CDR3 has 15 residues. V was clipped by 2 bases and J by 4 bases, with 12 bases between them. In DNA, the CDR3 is TGTGCCAGCAGCGTCGGAGGGGCGGGCACCGGGGAGCTGTTTTTT. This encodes CASSVGGAGTGELFF.

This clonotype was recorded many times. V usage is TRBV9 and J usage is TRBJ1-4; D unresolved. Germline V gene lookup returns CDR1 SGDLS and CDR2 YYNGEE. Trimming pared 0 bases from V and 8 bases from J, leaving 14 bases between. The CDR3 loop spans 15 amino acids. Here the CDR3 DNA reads TGTGCCAGCAGCGTAGCGGAGGGAATGAGGGAAAAACTGTTTTTT. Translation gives CASSVAEGMREKLFF.

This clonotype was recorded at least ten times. As DNA, the CDR3 is TGTGCCAGCAGCGCAATGGGAGGTAGCAATCAGCCCCAGCATTTT. Translation: CASSAMGGSNQPQHF. The chain carries TRBV9 and TRBJ1-5, with D uncertain. Trimming cost V 3 bases and J 0 bases, with 10 bases left between them. The CDR3 contains 15 residues. Germline lookup yields CDR1 SGDLS and CDR2 YYNGEE.

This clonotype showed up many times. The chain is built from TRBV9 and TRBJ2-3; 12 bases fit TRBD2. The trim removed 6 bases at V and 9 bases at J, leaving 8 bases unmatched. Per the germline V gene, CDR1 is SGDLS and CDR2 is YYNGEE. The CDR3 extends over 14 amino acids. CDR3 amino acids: CASNSGLAGSTQYF. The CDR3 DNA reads TGTGCCAGCAACTCCGGACTAGCGGGAAGCACGCAGTATTTT. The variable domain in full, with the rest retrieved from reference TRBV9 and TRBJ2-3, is DSGVTQTPKHLITATGQRVTLRCSPRSGDLSVYWYQQSLDQGLQFLIQYYNGEERAKGNILERFSAQQFPDLHSELNLSSLELGDSALYFCASNSGLAGSTQYFGPGTRLTVL.

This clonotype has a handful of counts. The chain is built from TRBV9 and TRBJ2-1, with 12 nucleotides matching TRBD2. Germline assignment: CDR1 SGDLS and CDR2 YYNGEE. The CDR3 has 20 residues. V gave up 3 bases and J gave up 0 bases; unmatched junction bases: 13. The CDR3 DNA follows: TGTGCCAGCAGCGGCGAAGGGGGACTAGCGGGCTCCAGCTCCTACAATGAGCAGTTCTTC. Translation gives CASSGEGGLAGSSSYNEQFF.

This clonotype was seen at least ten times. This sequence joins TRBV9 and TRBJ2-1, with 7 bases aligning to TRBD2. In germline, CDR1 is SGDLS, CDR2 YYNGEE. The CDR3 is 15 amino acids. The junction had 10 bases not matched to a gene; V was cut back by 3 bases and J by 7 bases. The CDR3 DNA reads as TGTGCCAGCAGCGGGATGGGAGGGACTATGAATGAGCAGTTCTTC. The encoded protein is CASSGMGGTMNEQFF.

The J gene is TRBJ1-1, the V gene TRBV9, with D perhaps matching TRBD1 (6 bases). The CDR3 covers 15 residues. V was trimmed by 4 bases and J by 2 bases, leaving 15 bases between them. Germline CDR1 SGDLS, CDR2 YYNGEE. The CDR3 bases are TGTGCCAGCAGCCGTTCGGGGGGCTCAAACACTGAAGCTTTCTTT. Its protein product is CASSRSGGSNTEAFF.

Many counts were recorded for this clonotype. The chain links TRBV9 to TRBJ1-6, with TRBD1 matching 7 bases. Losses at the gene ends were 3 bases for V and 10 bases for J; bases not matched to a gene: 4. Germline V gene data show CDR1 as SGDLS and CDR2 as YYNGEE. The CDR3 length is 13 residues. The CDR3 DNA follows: TGTGCCAGCAGCGGTGTCAGGGGGTCACCCCTCCACTTT. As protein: CASSGVRGSPLHF.

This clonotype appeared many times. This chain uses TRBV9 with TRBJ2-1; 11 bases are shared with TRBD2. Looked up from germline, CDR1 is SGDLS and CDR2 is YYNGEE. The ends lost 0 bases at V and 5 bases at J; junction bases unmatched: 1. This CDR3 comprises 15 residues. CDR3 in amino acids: CASSVGLAGNNEQFF. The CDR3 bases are TGTGCCAGCAGCGTAGGACTAGCGGGGAACAATGAGCAGTTCTTC.

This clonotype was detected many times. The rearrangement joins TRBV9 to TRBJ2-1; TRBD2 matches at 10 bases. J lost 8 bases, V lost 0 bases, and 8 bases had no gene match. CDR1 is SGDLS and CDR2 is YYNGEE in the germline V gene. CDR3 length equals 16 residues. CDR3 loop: CASSVGLGLANDEQFF. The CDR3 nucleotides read TGTGCCAGCAGCGTAGGTTTGGGACTAGCGAACGATGAGCAGTTCTTC. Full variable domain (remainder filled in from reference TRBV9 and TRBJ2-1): DSGVTQTPKHLITATGQRVTLRCSPRSGDLSVYWYQQSLDQGLQFLIQYYNGEERAKGNILERFSAQQFPDLHSELNLSSLELGDSALYFCASSVGLGLANDEQFFGPGTRLTVL.

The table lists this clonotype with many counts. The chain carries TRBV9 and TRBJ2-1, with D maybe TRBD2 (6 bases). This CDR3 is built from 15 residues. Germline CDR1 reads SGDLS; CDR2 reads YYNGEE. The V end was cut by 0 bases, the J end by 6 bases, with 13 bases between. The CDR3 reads CASSVVGRTINEQFF. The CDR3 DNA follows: TGTGCCAGCAGCGTAGTTGGCAGGACTATCAATGAGCAGTTCTTC.

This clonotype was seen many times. CDR3 nucleotides: TGTGCCAGCAGCACACGGAAGGGTCCCGGGGCAGATACGCAGTATTTT. As protein: CASSTRKGPGADTQYF. The chain uses TRBV9 and TRBJ2-3; weak D call: TRBD2 (5 bases). Germline CDR1 and CDR2: SGDLS and YYNGEE. Trimming removed 4 bases at V and 4 bases at J, with 19 bases between. There are 16 residues in the CDR3.

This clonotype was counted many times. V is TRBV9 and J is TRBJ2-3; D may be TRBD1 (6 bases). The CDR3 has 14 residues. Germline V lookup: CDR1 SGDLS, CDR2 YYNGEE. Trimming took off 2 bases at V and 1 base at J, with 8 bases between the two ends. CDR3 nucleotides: TGTGCCAGCAGCGTTCGACAGGGCACAGATACGCAGTATTTT. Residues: CASSVRQGTDTQYF.

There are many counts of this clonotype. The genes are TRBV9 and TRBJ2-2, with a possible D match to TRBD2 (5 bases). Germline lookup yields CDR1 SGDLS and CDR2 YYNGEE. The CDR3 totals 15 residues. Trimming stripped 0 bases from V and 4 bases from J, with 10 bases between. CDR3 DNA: TGTGCCAGCAGCGTAGGGGTTAGCGTCACCGGGGAGCTGTTTTTT. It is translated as CASSVGVSVTGELFF.

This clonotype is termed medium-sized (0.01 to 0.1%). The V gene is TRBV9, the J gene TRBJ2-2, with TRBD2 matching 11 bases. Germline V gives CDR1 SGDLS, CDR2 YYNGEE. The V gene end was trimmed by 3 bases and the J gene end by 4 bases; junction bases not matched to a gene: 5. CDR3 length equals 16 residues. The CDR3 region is CASSARLAGPTGELFF. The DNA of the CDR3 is TGTGCCAGCAGCGCCAGACTAGCGGGACCCACCGGGGAGCTGTTTTTT. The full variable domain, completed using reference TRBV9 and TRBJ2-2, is DSGVTQTPKHLITATGQRVTLRCSPRSGDLSVYWYQQSLDQGLQFLIQYYNGEERAKGNILERFSAQQFPDLHSELNLSSLELGDSALYFCASSARLAGPTGELFFGEGSRLTVL.

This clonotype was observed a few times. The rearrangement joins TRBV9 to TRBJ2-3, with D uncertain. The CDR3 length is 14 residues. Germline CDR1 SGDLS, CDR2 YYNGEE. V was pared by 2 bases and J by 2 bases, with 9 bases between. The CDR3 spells CASSVSQTTDTQYF. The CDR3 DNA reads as TGTGCCAGCAGCGTGAGCCAAACCACAGATACGCAGTATTTT.

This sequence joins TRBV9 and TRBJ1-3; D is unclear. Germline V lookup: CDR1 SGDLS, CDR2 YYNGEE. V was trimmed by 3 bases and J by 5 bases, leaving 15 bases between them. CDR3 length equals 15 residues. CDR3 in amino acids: CASSDSRSLRNTIYF. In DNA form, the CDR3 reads TGTGCCAGCAGCGACTCCAGGTCCCTTAGAAACACCATATATTTT.

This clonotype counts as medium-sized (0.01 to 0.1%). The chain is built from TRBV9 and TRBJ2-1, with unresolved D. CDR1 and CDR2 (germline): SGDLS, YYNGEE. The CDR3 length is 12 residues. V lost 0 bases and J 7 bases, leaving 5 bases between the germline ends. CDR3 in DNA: TGTGCCAGCAGCGTAGCTTTGAATGAGCAGTTCTTC. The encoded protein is CASSVALNEQFF.